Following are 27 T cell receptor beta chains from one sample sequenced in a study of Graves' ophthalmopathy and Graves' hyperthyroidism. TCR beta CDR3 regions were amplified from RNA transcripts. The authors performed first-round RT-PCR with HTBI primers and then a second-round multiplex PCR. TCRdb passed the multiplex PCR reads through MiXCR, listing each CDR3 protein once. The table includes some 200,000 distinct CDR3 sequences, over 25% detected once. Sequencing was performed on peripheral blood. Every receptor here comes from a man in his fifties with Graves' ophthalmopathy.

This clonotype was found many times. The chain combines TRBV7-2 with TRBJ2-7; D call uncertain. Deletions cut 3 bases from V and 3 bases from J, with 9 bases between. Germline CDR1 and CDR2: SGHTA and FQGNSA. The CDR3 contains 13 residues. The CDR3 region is CASSLDLVYEQYF. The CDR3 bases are TGTGCCAGCAGCTTGGACCTCGTCTACGAGCAGTACTTC.

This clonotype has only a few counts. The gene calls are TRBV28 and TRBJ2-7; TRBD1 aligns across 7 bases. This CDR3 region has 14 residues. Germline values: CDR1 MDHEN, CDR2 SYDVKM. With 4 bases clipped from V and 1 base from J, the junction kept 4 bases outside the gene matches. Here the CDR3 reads CASSSPTGSYEQYF. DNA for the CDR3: TGTGCCAGCAGTTCCCCGACAGGGTCCTACGAGCAGTACTTC.

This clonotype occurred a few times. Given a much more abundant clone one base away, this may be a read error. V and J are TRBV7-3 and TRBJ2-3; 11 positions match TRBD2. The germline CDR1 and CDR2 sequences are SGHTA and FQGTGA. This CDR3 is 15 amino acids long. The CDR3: CAGSLGLADTDTQYF. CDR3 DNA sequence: TGTGCCGGCAGCTTGGGACTAGCGGATACAGATACGCAGTATTTT.

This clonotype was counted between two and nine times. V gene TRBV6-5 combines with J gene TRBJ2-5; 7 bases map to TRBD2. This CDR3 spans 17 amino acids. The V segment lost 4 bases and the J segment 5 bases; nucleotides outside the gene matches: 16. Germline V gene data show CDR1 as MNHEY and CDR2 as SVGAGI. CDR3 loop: CASSFPKLATIKETQYF. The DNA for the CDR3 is TGTGCCAGCAGTTTCCCTAAACTAGCGACCATCAAGGAGACCCAGTACTTC.

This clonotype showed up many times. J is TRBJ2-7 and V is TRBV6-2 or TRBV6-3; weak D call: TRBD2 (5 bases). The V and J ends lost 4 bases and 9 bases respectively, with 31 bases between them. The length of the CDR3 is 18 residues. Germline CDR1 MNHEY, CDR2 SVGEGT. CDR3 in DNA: TGTGCCAGCAGTTTCCTCCCTGGCGGAGCGGCTTCCCTTGGACGGCAGTACTTC. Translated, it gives CASSFLPGGAASLGRQYF.

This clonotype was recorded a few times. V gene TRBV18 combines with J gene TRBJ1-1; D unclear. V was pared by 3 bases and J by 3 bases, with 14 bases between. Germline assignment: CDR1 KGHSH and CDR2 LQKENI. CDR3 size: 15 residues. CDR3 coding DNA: TGTGCCAGCTCACCCGGTCTGGGGAGGGACACTGAAGCTTTCTTT. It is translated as CASSPGLGRDTEAFF.

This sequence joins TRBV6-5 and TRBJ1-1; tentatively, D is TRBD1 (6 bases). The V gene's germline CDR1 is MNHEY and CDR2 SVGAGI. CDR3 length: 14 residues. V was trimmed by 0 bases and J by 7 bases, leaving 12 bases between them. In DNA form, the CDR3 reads TGTGCCAGCAGTTACTCGGGGGGCATGGGTGAAGCTTTCTTT. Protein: CASSYSGGMGEAFF.

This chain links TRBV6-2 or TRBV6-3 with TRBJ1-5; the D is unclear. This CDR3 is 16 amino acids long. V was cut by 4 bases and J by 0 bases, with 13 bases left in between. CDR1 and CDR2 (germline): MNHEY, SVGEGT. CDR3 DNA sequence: TGTGCCAGCAGTTCCGACGGATTCTATAGCAATCAGCCCCAGCATTTT. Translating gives CASSSDGFYSNQPQHF.

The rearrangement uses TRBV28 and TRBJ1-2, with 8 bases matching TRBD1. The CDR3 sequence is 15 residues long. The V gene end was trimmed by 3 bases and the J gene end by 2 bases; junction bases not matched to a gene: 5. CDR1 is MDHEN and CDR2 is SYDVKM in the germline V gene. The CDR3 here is CASSLSGGGNYGYTF. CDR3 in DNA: TGTGCCAGCAGTTTGTCAGGGGGCGGAAACTATGGCTACACCTTC.

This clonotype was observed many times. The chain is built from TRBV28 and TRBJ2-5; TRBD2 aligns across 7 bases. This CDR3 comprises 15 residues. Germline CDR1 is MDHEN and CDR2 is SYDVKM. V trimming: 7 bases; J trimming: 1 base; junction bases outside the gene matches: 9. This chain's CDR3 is CASTRGGTSQETQYF. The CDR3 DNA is TGTGCCAGCACCCGGGGAGGGACCTCCCAAGAGACCCAGTACTTC.

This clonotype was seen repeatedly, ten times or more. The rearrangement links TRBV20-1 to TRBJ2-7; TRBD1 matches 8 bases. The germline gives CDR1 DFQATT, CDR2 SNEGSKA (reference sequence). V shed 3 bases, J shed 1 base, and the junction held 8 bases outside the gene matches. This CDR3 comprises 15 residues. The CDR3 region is CSASPRGRLSYEQYF. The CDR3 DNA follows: TGCAGTGCTAGTCCCAGGGGGCGGCTGTCCTACGAGCAGTACTTC.

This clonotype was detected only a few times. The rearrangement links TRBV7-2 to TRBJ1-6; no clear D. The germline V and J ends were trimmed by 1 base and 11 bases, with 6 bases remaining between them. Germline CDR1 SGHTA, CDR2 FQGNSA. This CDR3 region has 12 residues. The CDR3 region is CASSLGAPPLHF. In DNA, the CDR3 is TGTGCCAGCAGCTTAGGCGCTCCACCCCTCCACTTT. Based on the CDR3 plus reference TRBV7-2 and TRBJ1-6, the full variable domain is GAGVSQSPSNKVTEKGKDVELRCDPISGHTALYWYRQSLGQGLEFLIYFQGNSAPDKSGLPSDRFSAERTGGSVSTLTIQRTQQEDSAVYLCASSLGAPPLHFGNGTRLTVT.

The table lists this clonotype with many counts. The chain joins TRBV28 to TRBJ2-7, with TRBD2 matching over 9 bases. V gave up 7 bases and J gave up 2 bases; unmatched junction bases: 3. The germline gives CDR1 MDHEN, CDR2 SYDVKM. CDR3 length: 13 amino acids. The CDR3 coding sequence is TGTGCCAGCAAAACTAGCGGGCCCTACGAGCAGTACTTC. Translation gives CASKTSGPYEQYF.

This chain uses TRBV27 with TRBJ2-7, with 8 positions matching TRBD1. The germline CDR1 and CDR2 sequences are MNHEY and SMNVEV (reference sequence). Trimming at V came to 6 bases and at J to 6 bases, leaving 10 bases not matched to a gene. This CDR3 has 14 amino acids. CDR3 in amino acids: CASSPRTGNSEQYF. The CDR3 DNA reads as TGTGCCAGCAGCCCAAGGACAGGGAATAGCGAGCAGTACTTC.

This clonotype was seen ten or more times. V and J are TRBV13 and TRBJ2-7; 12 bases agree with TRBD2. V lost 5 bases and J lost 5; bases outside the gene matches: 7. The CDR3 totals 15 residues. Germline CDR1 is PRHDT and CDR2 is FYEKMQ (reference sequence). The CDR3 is CASSTRLAGVDEQYF. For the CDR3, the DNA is TGTGCCAGCAGCACAAGACTAGCGGGAGTGGACGAGCAGTACTTC.

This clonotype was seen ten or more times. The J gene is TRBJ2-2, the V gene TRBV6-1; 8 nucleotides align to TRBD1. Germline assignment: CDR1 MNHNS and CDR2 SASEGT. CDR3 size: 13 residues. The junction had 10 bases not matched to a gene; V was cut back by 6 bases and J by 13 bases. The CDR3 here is CASRRRGLGGLFF. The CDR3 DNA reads TGTGCCAGCAGACGCAGGGGGCTGGGTGGGCTGTTTTTT.

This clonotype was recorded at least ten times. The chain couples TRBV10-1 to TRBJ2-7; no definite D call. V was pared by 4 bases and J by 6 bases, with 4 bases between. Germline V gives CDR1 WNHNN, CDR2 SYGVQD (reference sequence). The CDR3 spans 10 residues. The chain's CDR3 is CASSVSEQYF. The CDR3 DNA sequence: TGCGCCAGCAGTGTATCCGAGCAGTACTTC.

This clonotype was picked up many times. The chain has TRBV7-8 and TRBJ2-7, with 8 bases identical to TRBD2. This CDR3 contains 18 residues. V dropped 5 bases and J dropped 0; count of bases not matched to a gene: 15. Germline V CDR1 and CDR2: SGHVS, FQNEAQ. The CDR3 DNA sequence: TGTGCCAGCAGCCCCGGTCTTGGAGCGGGAGTTAGCTCCTACGAGCAGTACTTC. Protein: CASSPGLGAGVSSYEQYF. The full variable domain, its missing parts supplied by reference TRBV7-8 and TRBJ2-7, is GAGVSQSPRYKVAKRGQDVALRCDPISGHVSLFWYQQALGQGPEFLTYFQNEAQLDKSGLPSDRFFAERPEGSVSTLKIQRTQQEDSAVYLCASSPGLGAGVSSYEQYFGPGTRLTVT.

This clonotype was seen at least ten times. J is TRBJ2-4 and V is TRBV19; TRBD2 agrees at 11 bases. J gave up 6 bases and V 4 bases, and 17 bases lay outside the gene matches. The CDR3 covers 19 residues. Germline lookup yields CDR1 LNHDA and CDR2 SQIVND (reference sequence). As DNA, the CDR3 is TGTGCCAGTAGTACCAGCCTTCATTTAGCGGGAGGGCCGGGAAACATTCAGTACTTC. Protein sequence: CASSTSLHLAGGPGNIQYF.

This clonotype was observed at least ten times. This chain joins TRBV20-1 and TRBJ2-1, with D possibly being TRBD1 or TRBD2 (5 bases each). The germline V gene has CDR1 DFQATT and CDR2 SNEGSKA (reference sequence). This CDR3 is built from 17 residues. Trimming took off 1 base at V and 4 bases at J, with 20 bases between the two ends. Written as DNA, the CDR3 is TGCAGTGCTAGAGCGGAAGGGGAGCTACTCCTGTACAATGAGCAGTTCTTC. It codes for CSARAEGELLLYNEQFF.

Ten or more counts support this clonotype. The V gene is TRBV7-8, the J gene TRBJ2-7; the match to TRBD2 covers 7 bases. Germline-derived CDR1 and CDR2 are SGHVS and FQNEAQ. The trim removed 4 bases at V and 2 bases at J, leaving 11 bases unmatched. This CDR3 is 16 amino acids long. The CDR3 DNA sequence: TGTGCCAGCAGCTCCCGTCCTAGCGGAGAAGCCTACGAGCAGTACTTC. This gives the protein CASSSRPSGEAYEQYF.

The chain's CDR3 is CASSIPGRLNTEAFF. In nucleotides, the CDR3 is TGTGCCAGTAGTATACCCGGACGGTTGAACACTGAAGCTTTCTTT. The rearrangement uses TRBV28 and TRBJ1-1; D is undetermined. The CDR3 has 15 amino acids. Germline V lookup: CDR1 MDHEN, CDR2 SYDVKM. Trimming took off 9 bases at V and 0 bases at J, with 17 bases between the two ends.

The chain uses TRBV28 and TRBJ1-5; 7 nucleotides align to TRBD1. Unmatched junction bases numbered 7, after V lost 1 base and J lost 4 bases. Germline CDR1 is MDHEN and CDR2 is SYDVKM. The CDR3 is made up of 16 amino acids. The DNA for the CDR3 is TGTGCCAGCAGTTTATTTCCAGGGGGAAAAAATCAGCCCCAGCATTTT. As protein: CASSLFPGGKNQPQHF.

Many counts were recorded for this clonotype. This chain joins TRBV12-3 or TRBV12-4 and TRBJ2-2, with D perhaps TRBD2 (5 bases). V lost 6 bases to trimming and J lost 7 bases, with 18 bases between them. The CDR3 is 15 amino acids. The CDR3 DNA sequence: TGTGCCAGCAGCTTACCCAAGGGAGAGCACGGGGAGCTGTTTTTT. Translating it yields CASSLPKGEHGELFF.

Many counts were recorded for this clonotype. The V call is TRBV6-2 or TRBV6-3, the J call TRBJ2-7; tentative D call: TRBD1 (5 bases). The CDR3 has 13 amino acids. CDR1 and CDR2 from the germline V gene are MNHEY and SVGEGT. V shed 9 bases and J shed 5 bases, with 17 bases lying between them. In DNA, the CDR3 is TGTGCCAGTAACTTTCAGGGAATCCACGAGCAGTACTTC. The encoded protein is CASNFQGIHEQYF.

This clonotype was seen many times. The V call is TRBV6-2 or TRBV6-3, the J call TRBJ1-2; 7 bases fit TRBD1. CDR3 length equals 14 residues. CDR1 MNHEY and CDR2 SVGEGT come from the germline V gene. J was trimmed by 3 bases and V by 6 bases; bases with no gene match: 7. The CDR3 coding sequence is TGTGCCAGCAGAGATCCGGGACAGCACTATGGCTACACCTTC. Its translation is CASRDPGQHYGYTF.

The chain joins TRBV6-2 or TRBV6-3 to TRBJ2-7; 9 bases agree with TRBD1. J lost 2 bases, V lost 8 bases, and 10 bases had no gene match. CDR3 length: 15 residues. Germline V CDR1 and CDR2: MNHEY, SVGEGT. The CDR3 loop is CASHFRDRVAYEQYF. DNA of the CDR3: TGTGCCAGCCACTTTAGGGACAGGGTGGCCTACGAGCAGTACTTC.